The rows below give T cell receptor beta chains drawn from one sample of a study of cytotoxic CD8 clonotypes in ibrutinib-treated CLL. TCRdb's copy holds only in-frame clones and misses some; the assay was immunoSEQ multiplex PCR. The table shows over 65,000 clones, with 68% occurring only once. The specimen comprised PBMCs, sampled after 12 months of ibrutinib treatment. These receptors were taken from a human donor with chronic lymphocytic leukemia. CDR3s include the opening cysteine and the closing phenylalanine or tryptophan. Each record gives: clone size, J gene, D gene, V gene, CDR3 DNA, CDR3 protein. A D gene is named only where the DNA matches it firmly. Not all rows give a size; the values are once, few, many and, for expanded clones, a class.

.	TRBJ2-6	.	TRBV7-8	TGTGCCAGCAGCTTGACTAAATCAGGCTCTGGGGCCAACGTCCTGACTTTC	CASSLTKSGSGANVLTF
.	TRBJ1-2	TRBD1	TRBV7-9	TGTGCCAGCAACATGGACAGGTTGGACTATGGCTACACCTTC	CASNMDRLDYGYTF
.	TRBJ1-3	.	TRBV6-6	TGTGCCAGCAGTTACTTGGACGGAAACACCATATATTTT	CASSYLDGNTIYF
.	TRBJ1-5	TRBD1	TRBV4-3	TGCGCCAGCAGCACAACAGGGGCAAGCCAGCCCCAGCATTTT	CASSTTGASQPQHF
few	TRBJ1-1	.	TRBV9	TGTGCCAGCAGCGTAGATGGGGAAGACACTGAAGCTTTCTTT	CASSVDGEDTEAFF
.	TRBJ2-1	TRBD2	TRBV19	TGTGCCAGTAGCGGCGGGGGGGCCTCCGATGAGCAGTTCTTC	CASSGGGASDEQFF
.	TRBJ2-2	.	TRBV5-5	TGTGCCAGCAGCCCGCGGGGAGGAGGGACCGGGGAGCTGTTTTTT	CASSPRGGGTGELFF
.	TRBJ2-7	TRBD1	TRBV12-5	TGTGCTAGTGGTCCAGGACAGGGGGAACAGTACTTC	CASGPGQGEQYF
.	TRBJ2-7	.	TRBV5-4	TGTGCCAGCAGCTCCCGGGACGGCTCCTACGAGCAGTACTTC	CASSSRDGSYEQYF
once	TRBJ2-7	TRBD1	TRBV11-2	TGTGCCAGCAGCTTCAACAGGGGGAGCTCCTACGAGCAGTACTTC	CASSFNRGSSYEQYF
.	TRBJ1-4	.	TRBV5-1	TGCGCCAGCAGCTTGGGGGGGGCGGCAGCCGAAAAACTGTTTTTT	CASSLGGAAAEKLFF
.	TRBJ2-7	.	TRBV28	TGTGCCAGCAGTTTTGGAGCCTCGGAGCAGTACTTC	CASSFGASEQYF
.	TRBJ2-1	.	TRBV5-1	TGCGCCAGCAGCTTGGTCCTACGGTCTCCCCCCAGCGCTAATGAGCAGTTCTTC	CASSLVLRSPPSANEQFF
.	TRBJ2-1	.	TRBV15	TGTGCCACCAGCAGAACCCACGGGGCGGTACCCTACAATGAGCAGTTCTTC	CATSRTHGAVPYNEQFF
once	TRBJ2-7	TRBD1	TRBV19	TGTGCCAGTAGTCCCGGTGCGGGACAGGGAAGGGACGAGCAGTACTTC	CASSPGAGQGRDEQYF
few	TRBJ2-7	.	TRBV7-9	TGTGCCAGCAGCCCCTACCCGAAGGGTTCCTACGAGCAGTACTTC	CASSPYPKGSYEQYF
.	TRBJ2-2	.	TRBV5-1	TGCGCCAGCAGCTTGGCTCGGGCACAGAACACCGGGGAGCTGTTTTTT	CASSLARAQNTGELFF
.	TRBJ1-2	TRBD1	TRBV5-6	TGTGCCAGCAGCGCCCGGGACAGGGGGCCCAATAACTATGGCTACACCTTC	CASSARDRGPNNYGYTF
.	TRBJ2-2	.	TRBV30	TGTGCCTGGACCCAACAGGGCACCGGGGAGCTGTTTTTT	CAWTQQGTGELFF
once	TRBJ2-7	TRBD2	TRBV9	TGTGCCAGCAGCGTCCCCGGGGGGGGTTACGAGCAGTACTTC	CASSVPGGGYEQYF
.	TRBJ2-5	.	TRBV5-4	TGTGCCAGCAGCTTGGTCGGGCTGTGGGAGACCCAGTACTTC	CASSLVGLWETQYF
.	TRBJ1-3	TRBD1	TRBV4-1	TGCGCCAGCAGCCTCAACCGGGACAGCTCTGGAAACACCATATATTTT	CASSLNRDSSGNTIYF
.	TRBJ2-7	.	TRBV21-1	TGTGCCAGCAGCAAAACCGGGACAGGGGATTCCCTCGGCTGCGAGCAGTACTTC	CASSKTGTGDSLGCEQYF
few	TRBJ1-1	TRBD1	TRBV10-3	TGTGCCATCATGAGCGGACAGGGGAGCACTGAAGCTTTCTTT	CAIMSGQGSTEAFF
.	TRBJ1-2	TRBD1	TRBV5-4	TGTGCCAGCAGCTCCGGGACAGACTATGGCTACACCTTC	CASSSGTDYGYTF
.	TRBJ2-1	.	TRBV7-8	TGTGCCAGCAGCCGCGCCCGCCCGGGTAGCTCCTACAATGAGCAGTTCTTC	CASSRARPGSSYNEQFF
.	TRBJ2-2	.	TRBV9	TGTGCCAGCAGCGCCGGAGGTCGGGGTGGGGAGCTGTTTTTT	CASSAGGRGGELFF
few	TRBJ2-3	TRBD1	TRBV19	TGTGCCAGTAGGAAATCGGGACAGCTCACAGATACGCAGTATTTT	CASRKSGQLTDTQYF
.	TRBJ2-5	TRBD1	TRBV7-3	TGTGCCAGCAGCCTCCGGACAGGTACCCAAGAGACCCAGTACTTC	CASSLRTGTQETQYF
few	TRBJ2-1	.	TRBV4-3	TGCGCCAGCAGCCAAGATGAAGGGGGACTCTACAATGAGCAGTTCTTC	CASSQDEGGLYNEQFF